A single sample is the source of the 7 T cell receptor beta chains below, sequenced in a study of cytomegalovirus exposure and HLA in healthy donors. The primer mix had 60 Vbeta and 13 Jbeta primers. Libraries were prepared by immunoSEQ multiplex PCR; TCRdb keeps only in-frame clonotypes and omits some of them. The table has 75,000 to 90,000 clones, less than 80% seen once; the top ten hold roughly 8.9%. The source material was PBMCs. All receptors come from a middle-aged woman in good health and CMV-seropositive.

This clone is a singleton in its sample. The V and J genes are TRBV10-3 and TRBJ2-1, with a weak D call TRBD2 (7 bases). This CDR3 has 15 residues. CDR1 and CDR2 from the germline V gene are ENHRY and SYGVKD. The V and J ends lost 6 bases and 7 bases respectively, with 19 bases between them. The CDR3 DNA is TGTGCCATCAGACCCGGGGGGCGTTCCGTAAATGAGCAGTTCTTC. Its protein product is CAIRPGGRSVNEQFF.

The chain uses TRBV15 and TRBJ1-2; 9 positions match TRBD1. Trimming cost V 3 bases and J 7 bases; bases outside gene matches: 12. Germline CDR1 reads LNHNV; CDR2 reads YYDKDF (reference sequence). This CDR3 is built from 16 residues. The CDR3 here is CATSSLTGGAYRGYTF. As DNA, the CDR3 is TGTGCCACCAGCAGCCTAACAGGGGGCGCTTATCGTGGCTACACCTTC.

The V call is TRBV12-2, the J call TRBJ2-3; the table names TRBD2, a call not compared with the DNA. TRBV12-2 corresponds to a pseudogene. The CDR3 totals 15 residues. The CDR3: CASRLGGTSTDTQYF. As DNA, the CDR3 is TGTGCAAGTCGCTTAGGGGGGACTAGCACAGATACGCAGTATTTT.

The chain has TRBV7-9 and TRBJ2-3, with D perhaps matching TRBD1 (5 bases). The germline CDR1 and CDR2 sequences are SEHNR and FQNEAQ (reference sequence). Trimming took 5 bases from V and 4 from J, leaving 10 bases between them. The length of the CDR3 is 13 residues. This CDR3 is CASSPRGADTQYF. In DNA form, the CDR3 reads TGTGCCAGCAGCCCAAGGGGCGCAGATACGCAGTATTTT.

J is TRBJ1-3 and V is TRBV9, with TRBD1 identical over 7 bases. The CDR3 spans 17 residues. Trimming removed 10 bases from V and 2 bases from J; junction bases left unmatched: 18. Germline CDR1 SGDLS, CDR2 YYNGEE. The CDR3 loop reads CALIPEAKQGTGNTIYF. CDR3 bases: TGTGCCCTCATCCCCGAGGCTAAACAGGGGACTGGAAACACCATATATTTT.

The gene calls are TRBV12-5 and TRBJ1-1, with TRBD1 matching over 10 bases. The ends lost 5 bases at V and 6 bases at J; junction bases unmatched: 9. The germline V gene has CDR1 LGHNT and CDR2 FRNRAP. The CDR3 sequence is 15 residues long. For the CDR3, the DNA is TGTGCTAGTGGTGTTCCGGGACAGGGGCTTCCTGAAGCTTTCTTT. Translated: CASGVPGQGLPEAFF.

Remarks on this clone: Relative to the germline gene, one junction end is altered; a read error may explain this. The chain employs TRBV7-9 and TRBJ1-2, with D uncertain. Germline-derived CDR1 and CDR2 are SEHNR and FQNEAQ (reference sequence). This CDR3 is 12 amino acids long. CDR3 residues: CSSSSAVPGYTF. CDR3 bases: TGTTCCAGCAGCTCCGCGGTACCTGGCTACACCTTC.